This T cell receptor (beta chain) comes out of a study of blood T cell repertoires in COVID-19. V shed 6 bases and J shed 2 bases, with 8 bases lying between them. CDR1 is MNHEY and CDR2 is SVGAGI in the germline V gene. The CDR3 length is 12 residues. The method was immunoSEQ multiplex PCR; TCRdb's version includes in-frame clones alone and lacks a portion of them. The table includes 210,000 or so clones, 85% to 90% detected once. Sequencing was done on a sample of peripheral blood. The genes are TRBV6-5 and TRBJ2-7, with D unresolved. This clonotype originated in a woman aged 55-75 years with acute or convalescent COVID-19. The CDR3 protein is CASRLGPYEQYF. CDR3 in DNA: TGTGCCAGCAGACTGGGCCCCTACGAGCAGTACTTC.